This entry lists 32 T cell receptor beta chains sequenced from one sample in a study of blood T cell repertoires in COVID-19. Profiled with immunoSEQ multiplex PCR; TCRdb holds only in-frame clones, not every one. The table shows 250,000 to 300,000 clones, with about 85% occurring only once. Material: PBMCs or T cells enriched from blood (not recorded which). The receptors come from a woman aged 45-60 years who had been exposed to COVID-19.

In DNA, the CDR3 is TGTGCCAGCAGCGGCCGGGACAGGGGGGGCGAGCAGTACTTC. It translates to CASSGRDRGGEQYF. The chain carries TRBV6-5 and TRBJ2-7; 11 nucleotides match TRBD1. V was pared by 6 bases and J by 6 bases, with 7 bases of the junction left unmatched. Germline values: CDR1 MNHEY, CDR2 SVGAGI. This CDR3 spans 14 amino acids.

The chain combines TRBV20-1 with TRBJ2-2; 12 nucleotides match TRBD2. Trimming at V came to 3 bases and at J to 4 bases, leaving 9 bases not matched to a gene. Germline V gene data show CDR1 as DFQATT and CDR2 as SNEGSKA (reference sequence). The CDR3 covers 17 residues. CDR3 coding DNA: TGCAGTGCTAGTAGAGTCGGACTAGCGGGGATCACCGGGGAGCTGTTTTTT. Protein product: CSASRVGLAGITGELFF.

V is TRBV2 and J is TRBJ1-1, with a weak D call TRBD1 (6 bases). The germline CDR1 and CDR2 sequences are SNHLY and FYNNEI. This CDR3 has 13 amino acids. With 11 bases removed from V and 1 base from J, the gap between germline ends came to 14 bases. The CDR3 DNA is TGTGCCGGCGACAGGTTTCGGAACACTGAAGCTTTCTTT. The encoded protein is CAGDRFRNTEAFF.

V usage is TRBV2 and J usage is TRBJ1-4; D is unresolved. The CDR3 is 15 amino acids. With 3 bases removed from V and 7 bases from J, the gap between germline ends came to 15 bases. Germline CDR1 SNHLY, CDR2 FYNNEI. The DNA for the CDR3 is TGTGCCAGCAGTGACAGTGGGAGAGTGGTTGAAAAACTGTTTTTT. Amino acid sequence: CASSDSGRVVEKLFF.

The J gene is TRBJ1-2, the V gene TRBV4-3, with D possibly TRBD1 on 5 matching bases. The CDR3 consists of 15 residues. From germline, CDR1 is LGHNA and CDR2 YSLEER. V was shortened by 0 bases and J by 6 bases, with 14 bases between the two germline ends. CDR3 residues: CASSQDRGKGNGYTF. CDR3 in DNA: TGCGCCAGCAGCCAAGATCGGGGGAAAGGCAATGGCTACACCTTC.

The chain recombines TRBV7-6 with TRBJ1-1; D may be TRBD1 (5 bases). V dropped 8 bases and J dropped 3 bases, with 19 bases sitting between them. CDR3 length equals 15 residues. CDR1 and CDR2 from the germline V gene are SGHVS and FNYEAQ. The CDR3 DNA is TGTGCCAGCTCCCCCGGTGGGCCCAGGGACACTGAAGCTTTCTTT. Encoded protein: CASSPGGPRDTEAFF.

The chain carries TRBV18 and TRBJ1-5, with a tentative D call TRBD1 (6 bases). CDR1 is KGHSH, CDR2 LQKENI, per germline. V was clipped by 6 bases and J by 7 bases, with 19 bases between them. This CDR3 is 15 amino acids long. For the CDR3, the DNA is TGTGCCAGCTCGCCCGGGAGGGGGGGAGAGCAGCCCCAGCATTTT. Translation gives CASSPGRGGEQPQHF.

The chain uses TRBV5-4 and TRBJ2-1, with 8 bases matching TRBD2. CDR3 length: 16 residues. Per the germline V gene, CDR1 is SGHNT and CDR2 is YYREEE (reference sequence). V lost 4 bases to trimming and J lost 9 bases; unmatched junction nucleotides: 15. The CDR3 here is CASSRGPAGASSEQFF. In DNA, the CDR3 is TGTGCCAGCAGCCGGGGGCCAGCGGGGGCGAGTAGTGAGCAGTTCTTC.

This rearrangement joins TRBV27 to TRBJ2-3; D unresolved. Germline CDR1 and CDR2: MNHEY and SMNVEV (reference sequence). V was shortened by 6 bases and J by 3 bases, with 19 bases between the two germline ends. The CDR3 contains 16 residues. The CDR3, as DNA: TGTGCCAGCAGCCTCATCGGAGACCTCGGGACAGATACGCAGTATTTT. Translation: CASSLIGDLGTDTQYF.

The chain couples TRBV18 to TRBJ1-1; weak D call: TRBD1 (5 bases). Germline CDR1 and CDR2: KGHSH and LQKENI. Trimming pared 3 bases from V and 1 base from J, leaving 9 bases between. This CDR3 has 14 amino acids. CDR3 nucleotides: TGTGCCAGCTCACCCGACAGAAAGAACACTGAAGCTTTCTTT. Its protein product is CASSPDRKNTEAFF.

The V and J genes are TRBV19 and TRBJ2-2; D unresolved. In germline, CDR1 is LNHDA, CDR2 SQIVND (reference sequence). The V and J ends lost 1 base and 6 bases respectively, with 6 bases between them. CDR3 length equals 13 residues. CDR3 in amino acids: CASSIAGPGELFF. CDR3 in DNA: TGTGCCAGTAGTATAGCAGGTCCCGGGGAGCTGTTTTTT.

CDR3 coding DNA: TGTGCCAGCAGTCACTACAGGGCTGGGCCCCAGCATTTT. Its translation: CASSHYRAGPQHF. The chain has TRBV12-3 or TRBV12-4 and TRBJ1-5, with D possibly matching TRBD1 (6 bases). CDR3 size: 13 residues. The V gene lost 5 bases and the J gene lost 9 bases, with 14 bases spanning the gap.

This clone was seen more than once but under ten times. The junction departs from the called germline gene at one end, perhaps through a read error. This sequence joins TRBV30 and TRBJ1-5, with a possible D match to TRBD1 (6 bases). Germline V gives CDR1 GTSNPN, CDR2 SVGIG (reference sequence). The CDR3 has 14 amino acids. CDR3: CAWSRGQGNHPQHF. CDR3 nucleotide sequence: TGTGCCTGGAGTAGGGGTCAGGGGAATCACCCCCAGCATTTT.

The V gene is TRBV27, the J gene TRBJ1-5; possibly TRBD1 for D (6 bases). CDR1 is MNHEY, CDR2 SMNVEV, per germline (reference sequence). The CDR3 runs 14 residues. Between the trimmed V and J ends, which lost 5 bases and 4 bases, there was a span of 12 bases. CDR3 sequence reads: CASSANRANQPQHF. The CDR3 coding sequence is TGTGCCAGCAGTGCAAACAGGGCTAATCAGCCCCAGCATTTT.

The chain has TRBV12-3 or TRBV12-4 and TRBJ1-5; possible D gene TRBD1, 5 bases. The CDR3 is 13 residues long. With 6 bases removed from V and 4 bases from J, the gap between germline ends came to 10 bases. The chain's CDR3 is CASSSGGNQPQHF. CDR3 sequence (DNA): TGTGCCAGCAGCTCGGGGGGGAATCAGCCCCAGCATTTT.

This chain uses TRBV27 with TRBJ2-1; a possible D gene is TRBD1 (5 bases). The V gene lost 4 bases and the J gene lost 6 bases, with 10 bases spanning the gap. Per germline, CDR1 MNHEY and CDR2 SMNVEV (reference sequence). The CDR3 loop spans 13 amino acids. The CDR3 DNA is TGTGCCAGCAGTTCAAGCCAGGGCAATGAGCAGTTCTTC. Protein sequence: CASSSSQGNEQFF.

The rearrangement links TRBV29-1 to TRBJ2-2, with TRBD1 as a possible D gene (6 bases). V gave up 3 bases and J gave up 2 bases, with 16 bases separating them. There are 16 residues in the CDR3. The germline V gene encodes CDR1 SQVTM and CDR2 ANQGSEA. The CDR3 sequence is CSVETLKTGNTGELFF. CDR3 in DNA: TGCAGCGTTGAGACCCTTAAGACAGGCAACACCGGGGAGCTGTTTTTT.

This chain uses TRBV6-1 with TRBJ1-2; D is ambiguous. V lost 2 bases, J lost 2 bases, and 15 bases lay in between. This CDR3 is built from 16 residues. Germline lookup yields CDR1 MNHNS and CDR2 SASEGT. Written as DNA, the CDR3 is TGTGCCAGCAGTGAACCTCGGGTGGTCAGAAACTATGGCTACACCTTC. As protein: CASSEPRVVRNYGYTF.

The genes are TRBV19 and TRBJ2-3; D possibly corresponds to TRBD2 (5 bases). Per germline, CDR1 LNHDA and CDR2 SQIVND (reference sequence). V was cut by 6 bases and J by 3 bases, with 13 bases left in between. This CDR3 has 14 residues. The CDR3 sequence is CASREDSTTDTQYF. CDR3 sequence (DNA): TGTGCCAGTAGAGAGGACTCGACGACAGATACGCAGTATTTT.

The chain is built from TRBV7-8 and TRBJ1-3; D is undetermined. Trimming stripped 2 bases from V and 2 bases from J, with 7 bases between. The CDR3 runs 14 residues. CDR1 and CDR2 (germline): SGHVS, FQNEAQ. The CDR3 region has the DNA TGTGCCAGCAGCTTAATCACAGCTGGAAACACCATATATTTT. Amino acid sequence: CASSLITAGNTIYF.

The rearrangement links TRBV7-8 to TRBJ2-6; D might be TRBD1 (5 bases). This CDR3 spans 16 amino acids. Trimming shortened V by 2 bases and J by 0 bases, and 8 bases separated the two germline ends. Germline V gives CDR1 SGHVS, CDR2 FQNEAQ. The CDR3 spells CASSLWGLSGANVLTF. The CDR3 DNA reads TGTGCCAGCAGCTTATGGGGCCTCTCTGGGGCCAACGTCCTGACTTTC.

The chain is built from TRBV30 and TRBJ1-5; the D gene is possibly TRBD1 (6 bases). V was clipped by 1 base and J by 5 bases, with 9 bases between them. This CDR3 comprises 13 residues. Germline V gene data show CDR1 as GTSNPN and CDR2 as SVGIG (reference sequence). CDR3 sequence reads: CAWSAGVDQPQHF. The CDR3 DNA sequence: TGTGCCTGGAGTGCAGGGGTGGATCAGCCCCAGCATTTT. The variable domain in full, completed from reference TRBV30 and TRBJ1-5, reads SQTIHQWPATLVQPVGSPLSLECTVEGTSNPNLYWYRQAAGRGLQLLFYSVGIGQISSEVPQNLSASRPQDRQFILSSKKLLLSDSGFYLCAWSAGVDQPQHFGDGTRLSIL.

The chain couples TRBV7-9 to TRBJ2-1, with 8 bases fitting TRBD2. The CDR3 is 13 residues long. Trimming removed 3 bases from V and 6 bases from J; junction bases left unmatched: 1. Germline CDR1 and CDR2: SEHNR and FQNEAQ (reference sequence). The CDR3 region is CASSLGTSNEQFF. The DNA for the CDR3 is TGTGCCAGCAGCTTGGGGACTAGCAATGAGCAGTTCTTC.

This CDR3 is CASRQTGQNQPQHF. The CDR3 DNA is TGTGCCAGTAGACAGACAGGGCAAAATCAGCCCCAGCATTTT. J is TRBJ1-5 and V is TRBV19, with TRBD1 matching 7 bases. Germline V gene sequence: CDR1 LNHDA, CDR2 SQIVND (reference sequence). The CDR3 runs to 14 residues. Germline trimming cut 6 bases from V and 4 bases from J; bases unmatched to any gene: 6.

The chain joins TRBV19 to TRBJ1-5; 7 bases agree with TRBD1. This CDR3 spans 14 amino acids. CDR1 and CDR2 from the germline V gene are LNHDA and SQIVND (reference sequence). Trimming at V came to 4 bases and at J to 4 bases, leaving 4 bases not matched to a gene. CDR3 in amino acids: CASSTTGDNQPQHF. CDR3 nucleotides: TGTGCCAGTAGTACCACAGGGGATAATCAGCCCCAGCATTTT.

The J gene is TRBJ1-5, the V gene TRBV19; a weak D match, TRBD1 (6 bases). This CDR3 has 15 amino acids. Germline V gene lookup returns CDR1 LNHDA and CDR2 SQIVND (reference sequence). Trimming removed 8 bases from V and 3 bases from J, with 17 bases in between. CDR3 DNA: TGTGCCAGTTCTCAGAGGACAGCTCTCAATCAGCCCCAGCATTTT. As protein: CASSQRTALNQPQHF.

The chain carries TRBV6-4 and TRBJ1-2, with TRBD1 matching over 8 bases. J was trimmed by 7 bases and V by 8 bases; bases with no gene match: 12. CDR1 is MRHNA, CDR2 SNTAGT, per germline. The CDR3 covers 14 residues. The DNA of the CDR3 is TGTGCCAGCCAACCGGCAGGGGGCTGGGGTGGCTACACCTTC. It yields the protein CASQPAGGWGGYTF.

This chain uses TRBV6-1 with TRBJ2-7, with D possibly matching TRBD1 (6 bases). V was trimmed by 2 bases and J by 0 bases, leaving 8 bases between them. This CDR3 has 14 amino acids. The V gene's germline CDR1 is MNHNS and CDR2 SASEGT. This chain's CDR3 is CASSELDSSYEQYF. CDR3 sequence (DNA): TGTGCCAGCAGTGAATTGGACAGCTCCTACGAGCAGTACTTC.

This chain connects TRBV27 to TRBJ1-4; possibly TRBD1 for D (6 bases). This CDR3 is 15 amino acids long. Trimming left V 5 bases short and J 8 bases short, with 18 bases between. The germline V gene has CDR1 MNHEY and CDR2 SMNVEV (reference sequence). The CDR3 spells CASSAGQIGDEKLFF. CDR3 nucleotide sequence: TGTGCCAGCAGTGCTGGACAGATAGGAGACGAAAAACTGTTTTTT.

This clone occurred many times. The gene calls are TRBV12-3 or TRBV12-4 and TRBJ1-1, with D uncertain. Trimming cost V 7 bases and J 2 bases, with 11 bases left between them. CDR3 length: 13 residues. CDR3 bases: TGTGCCAGCACCCAGAGGGAAAACACTGAAGCTTTCTTT. Translation: CASTQRENTEAFF.

The chain has TRBV27 and TRBJ2-7; D is perhaps TRBD1 (5 bases). V lost 6 bases to trimming and J lost 2 bases, with 11 bases between them. Germline values: CDR1 MNHEY, CDR2 SMNVEV (reference sequence). The CDR3 is 13 residues long. The CDR3 DNA sequence: TGTGCCAGCAGCCCCGGACAACCCTACGAGCAGTACTTC. This encodes CASSPGQPYEQYF.

The V call is TRBV4-2, the J call TRBJ2-3; 9 positions match TRBD2. This CDR3 has 17 amino acids. Germline V lookup: CDR1 LGHNA, CDR2 YNFKEQ. V dropped 1 base and J dropped 5; count of bases not matched to a gene: 10. CDR3 sequence (DNA): TGTGCCAGCAGCCAAGGTGCGGGGGGGGCTCGGGGAGATACGCAGTATTTT. Translation gives CASSQGAGGARGDTQYF.